This T cell receptor (beta chain) was obtained from a study of blood T cell repertoires in COVID-19. Study context: Whether acute or convalescent, the COVID-19 samples came from the United States, Italy and Spain. Sources were T cells, B-cell-depleted T cells, or PBMCs; the material itself was cDNA or gDNA.

Authors' methods: Cell counts per sample came from amplifying reference gene primers. Sequencing used immunoSEQ multiplex PCR; TCRdb keeps in-frame clones, though not all of them. V and J calls and clone size are given by that table; D and trimming were obtained from the DNA. This sample has about 100,000 clones, with around 84% found just once. The CDR3 is made up of 14 amino acids. V was clipped by 4 bases and J by 9 bases, with 19 bases between them. Germline CDR1 and CDR2: SGHRS and YFSETQ. This sequence was found in a human donor in a cohort sampled during active COVID-19. This chain joins TRBV5-1 and TRBJ2-5, with D possibly matching TRBD2 (7 bases). Source material: peripheral blood. The CDR3 DNA follows: TGCGCCAGCAGCCCCCGGGACGGGGGGCGAGCCCAGTACTTC. It specifies CASSPRDGGRAQYF.